This T cell receptor beta chain was profiled in a study of T cell responses to AZD1222 COVID-19 vaccine. General study points: Samples come after the peak T cell response, not at day 14.

The study pooled second doses at about 4 or about 12 weeks. Germline CDR1 DFQATT, CDR2 SNEGSKA (reference sequence). Trimming took 5 bases from V and 2 from J, leaving 3 bases between them. The CDR3 extends over 10 amino acids. Profiling relied on immunoSEQ multiplex PCR, and the TCRdb table lists in-frame clones only, not all of them. This sample has around 80,000 clones, with 70% to 90% found just once. Concerning this clone: What it recognizes is unknown.

The rearrangement joins TRBV20-1 to TRBJ2-5, with D unresolved. The sample in question was peripheral blood, obtained 28 days after the second AZD1222 dose. The clonotype originates from an adult who received the AZD1222 COVID-19 vaccine. CDR3: CSASQETQYF. CDR3 DNA: TGCAGTGCTTCACAAGAGACCCAGTACTTC.